The 2 T cell receptor beta chains below all came from one sample that was sequenced in a study of cytomegalovirus exposure and HLA in healthy donors. Researchers ran the PCR with 60 Vbeta and 13 Jbeta primers. Produced via immunoSEQ multiplex PCR; TCRdb's table is partial and in-frame only. The table includes 120,000 to 150,000 clones, over 60% detected once. The specimen was PBMCs. These receptors were obtained from a woman aged 45 to 65 in good health and CMV-seronegative.

The V gene is TRBV7-6, the J gene TRBJ1-1; D is perhaps TRBD1 (6 bases). This CDR3 is built from 14 residues. Germline CDR1 SGHVS, CDR2 FNYEAQ. V was pared by 5 bases and J by 3 bases, with 13 bases between. CDR3 amino acids: CASSQAAGDTEAFF. In DNA form, the CDR3 reads TGTGCCAGCAGCCAAGCGGCAGGGGACACTGAAGCTTTCTTT.

This clone occurred a few times. V usage is TRBV15 and J usage is TRBJ1-2, with 10 positions matching TRBD1. This CDR3 comprises 16 residues. J gave up 3 bases and V 5 bases, and 9 bases lay outside the gene matches. Germline loops: CDR1 LNHNV, CDR2 YYDKDF (reference sequence). CDR3 loop: CATSRAGTGADYGYTF. In DNA, the CDR3 is TGTGCCACCAGCCGAGCGGGGACAGGGGCCGACTATGGCTACACCTTC. The variable domain in full, completed from reference TRBV15 and TRBJ1-2, reads DAMVIQNPRYQVTQFGKPVTLSCSQTLNHNVMYWYQQKSSQAPKLLFHYYDKDFNNEADTPDNFQSRRPNTSFCFLDIRSPGLGDTAMYLCATSRAGTGADYGYTFGSGTRLTVV.